The 3 T cell receptor beta chains reported below all come from one sample, sequenced in a study of blood T cell repertoires in COVID-19 (dated by TCRdb to the early 2020s). Libraries were made using the immunoSEQ multiplex PCR assay. What TCRdb holds here is the immuneACCESS table cut down to in-frame rearrangements. Part of the clones is not present; checked against another copy, under half of the missing clones reflect an unresolved V gene, and the others are unexplained. Here the sample has 210,000 or so clones; around four fifths occur a single time. 18% of the sample comes from the top ten. The sample taken for sequencing was peripheral blood. The source of these receptors is a woman older than 75 with active or convalescent COVID-19.

The V gene is TRBV7-9, the J gene TRBJ1-2, with 7 nucleotides matching TRBD1. With 4 bases clipped from V and 8 bases from J, the junction kept 7 bases outside the gene matches. CDR3 size: 13 residues. The germline V gene has CDR1 SEHNR and CDR2 FQNEAQ (reference sequence). CDR3 DNA: TGTGCCAGCAGCTCGACGGACAGGCCCGGCTACACCTTC. This translates into CASSSTDRPGYTF.

This clone turned up a few times. The chain joins TRBV5-4 to TRBJ2-5, with D tentatively TRBD2 (7 bases). V lost 0 bases to trimming and J lost 4 bases, with 16 bases between them. The germline V gene encodes CDR1 SGHNT and CDR2 YYREEE (reference sequence). There are 16 residues in the CDR3. The DNA of the CDR3 is TGTGCCAGCAGCTTGGCGTATCGGGGGGCCGGAGAGACCCAGTACTTC. Translating gives CASSLAYRGAGETQYF. Using reference TRBV5-4 and TRBJ2-5 for the parts outside the CDR3, the full variable domain is ETGVTQSPTHLIKTRGQQVTLRCSSQSGHNTVSWYQQALGQGPQFIFQYYREEENGRGNFPPRFSGLQFPNYSSELNVNALELDDSALYLCASSLAYRGAGETQYFGPGTRLLVL.

J is TRBJ1-2 and V is TRBV12-3 or TRBV12-4; a weak D match, TRBD1 (5 bases). This CDR3 region has 13 residues. V dropped 10 bases and J dropped 4 bases, with 16 bases sitting between them. CDR3 residues: CATSLSGSYGYTF. CDR3 in DNA: TGTGCCACCTCCCTTTCAGGGTCCTATGGCTACACCTTC.